This T cell receptor beta chain was sequenced for a study of Ad26.COV2.S vaccination and SARS-CoV-2 variants. In the study overall: Among those in the COV1001 Ad26.COV2.S trial arm was the donor. Donor got 5x10^10 or 1x10^11 viral particles of Ad26.COV2.S. General study findings and limits: Recipients of either vaccine or placebo displayed similar breadth of non-spike TCRs. The study found higher spike-specific TCR breadth in vaccine than placebo recipients.

This clone appeared a few times. Its antigen is still unknown. The CDR3 contains 13 residues. Germline V gives CDR1 LNHDA, CDR2 SQIVND (reference sequence). V was clipped by 0 bases and J by 9 bases, with 6 bases between them. As to treatment: about 20 received Ad26.COV2.S at low or high dose, single or two shots; about 5 received placebo; per-sample allocation not given. The investigators took samples on day 63 after the first vaccine or placebo injection. TCRdb's table, derived via immunoSEQ multiplex PCR, lists solely in-frame clones and lacks some. The table lists 350,000 to 400,000 clones, around nine tenths of them singletons.

This sequence originates from a person between 18 and 65 years old who received the Ad26.COV2.S COVID-19 vaccine or a placebo. The input for sequencing was peripheral blood, taken in a trial of Ad26.COV2.S vaccine versus placebo. This chain joins TRBV19 and TRBJ1-6; the D is unclear. CDR3 DNA: TGTGCCAGTAGTATAGAGGTCGGTTCACCCCTCCACTTT. Its protein is CASSIEVGSPLHF.